Listed below are T cell receptor beta chains from one sample, sequenced in a study of technical replicates of blood from a handful of donors. Sequencing used immunoSEQ multiplex PCR; TCRdb keeps in-frame clones, though not all of them. Of about 73,000 clones listed, more than 85% are singletons. The sequenced sample was PBMCs. These receptor sequences come from a human donor in good health. Some clones in this sample may be carry-over from other donors' samples. CDR3s include the opening cysteine and the closing phenylalanine or tryptophan. A D gene is named only where the DNA matches it firmly. Rows may omit the clone size; those that give it use once, few, many or a size class.

>TRBV10-3|12|TRBJ1-1|few|NA
TGTGCCATCAGCGGGGGGGACACTGAAGCTTTCTTT
CAISGGDTEAFF
>TRBV19|18|TRBJ2-1|NA|TRBD2
TGTGCCAGTAGTATAGGTGCGTTTAGCGGGAGGCCCTACAATGAGCAGTTCTTC
CASSIGAFSGRPYNEQFF
>TRBV9|14|TRBJ2-7|NA|TRBD1
TGTGCCAGCAGCGCAGGACAGGGGGTCGACGAGCAGTACTTC
CASSAGQGVDEQYF
>TRBV5-1|15|TRBJ2-7|NA|NA
TGCGCCAGCAGATATAGAGCGGGGACAACCTACGAGCAGTACTTC
CASRYRAGTTYEQYF
>TRBV30|16|TRBJ1-6|NA|NA
TGTGCCTGGAAAGGGAGCGTGGCCCCCTTTAATTCACCCCTCCACTTT
CAWKGSVAPFNSPLHF
>TRBV5-6|16|TRBJ2-3|NA|TRBD2
TGTGCCAGCAGCTTGGGTAGCGGGGGGGCCAAGGATACGCAGTATTTT
CASSLGSGGAKDTQYF
>TRBV7-9|14|TRBJ2-7|NA|NA
TGTGCCAGCAGCTTAGCAGTAGTTTCGGGGGAGCAGTACTTC
CASSLAVVSGEQYF
>TRBV19|14|TRBJ1-6|NA|NA
TGTGCCAGTAGTATCCACAGCCCTAATTCACCCCTCCACTTT
CASSIHSPNSPLHF
>TRBV19|15|TRBJ1-2|NA|TRBD1
TGTGCCAGTAGTATAGACCGGACAGGGACAGGGGGCTACACCTTC
CASSIDRTGTGGYTF
>TRBV5-1|14|TRBJ2-3|NA|NA
TGCGCCAGCAGCTTTGGGCCGGACACAGATACGCAGTATTTT
CASSFGPDTDTQYF
>TRBV7-2|13|TRBJ1-2|NA|NA
TGTGCCAGCAGCTTCTCAGGGTTCGGCGGCTACACCTTC
CASSFSGFGGYTF
>TRBV6-5|14|TRBJ2-3|NA|NA
TGTGCCAGCAGTCCCCGACTTACAACAGATACGCAGTATTTT
CASSPRLTTDTQYF
>TRBV7-9|15|TRBJ2-5|NA|NA
TGTGCCAGCAGCTTAGCGACTAGTGGGTTGGTGACCCAGTACTTC
CASSLATSGLVTQYF
>TRBV11-1|12|TRBJ1-1|few|NA
TGTGCCAGCAGCTCCCAGTACGCTGAAGCTTTCTTT
CASSSQYAEAFF
>TRBV21-1|14|TRBJ1-5|once|NA
TGTGCCAGCAGAGACAGGGGTGGAAATCAGCCCCAGCATTTT
CASRDRGGNQPQHF
>TRBV14|13|TRBJ2-5|NA|NA
TGTGCCAGCAGGCCGGACGGGGATGAGACCCAGTACTTC
CASRPDGDETQYF
>TRBV4-1|17|TRBJ1-1|few|TRBD1
TGCGCCAGCAGCAGAGCAGGGGGGCGGGGACCGGGAACTGAAGCTTTCTTT
CASSRAGGRGPGTEAFF
>TRBV6-1|15|TRBJ1-5|NA|NA
TGTGCCAGCAGTGCGGGGGGGAAAGGATATCAGCCCCAGCATTTT
CASSAGGKGYQPQHF
>TRBV6-5|11|TRBJ2-7|NA|NA
TGTGCCAGCAGCCCAGGGGTTGAGCAGTACTTC
CASSPGVEQYF
>TRBV6-7|16|TRBJ1-3|NA|NA
TGTGCCAGCAGTTACGTCCAGGGGAGTTTAGGAAACACCATATATTTT
CASSYVQGSLGNTIYF
>TRBV19|16|TRBJ1-6|NA|TRBD1
TGTGCCAGTAGTACCGACAGGGTCACCTATAATTCACCCCTCCACTTT
CASSTDRVTYNSPLHF
>TRBV6-1|15|TRBJ1-1|NA|NA
TGTGCCAGCAGTGGGCCCCAGGGGACGTACACTGAAGCTTTCTTT
CASSGPQGTYTEAFF
>TRBV18|16|TRBJ2-1|NA|TRBD2
TGTGCCAGCTCTCCTGGACTAGCGGGCTCCTACAATGAGCAGTTCTTC
CASSPGLAGSYNEQFF
>TRBV15|15|TRBJ2-7|NA|NA
TGTGCCACCAGCAGAGCCCGTGGCGGCCAGTACGAGCAGTACTTC
CATSRARGGQYEQYF
>TRBV13|12|TRBJ2-7|NA|NA
TGTGCCAGCAGCTTTTGGGGCTCCGAGCAGTACTTC
CASSFWGSEQYF
>TRBV15|15|TRBJ2-3|NA|TRBD1
TGTGCCACCAGCAGAGATTTTAGGACAGGAGATACGCAGTATTTT
CATSRDFRTGDTQYF
>TRBV5-1|12|TRBJ2-7|NA|NA
TGCGCCAGCAGCTCGGACTACTACGAGCAGTACTTC
CASSSDYYEQYF
>TRBV15|16|TRBJ1-6|NA|TRBD1
TGTGCCACCAGCAGAGATATCGACAGGGGTGGTTCACCCCTCCACTTT
CATSRDIDRGGSPLHF
>TRBV4-2|16|TRBJ2-7|NA|TRBD2
TGTGCCAGCAGCGAGACGGCGGCTAGCGGGAACTACGAGCAGTACTTC
CASSETAASGNYEQYF
>TRBV7-9|14|TRBJ2-3|once|TRBD2
TGTGCCAGCAGCTTAGGGGTAGCGGGGGATACGCAGTATTTT
CASSLGVAGDTQYF